These T cell receptor beta chains were read from a single sample in a study of early T cells in non-severe SARS-CoV-2 infection. TCRdb reprocessed the 5' RACE reads with MiXCR, giving one entry per CDR3 protein. The sample yields tens of thousands of distinct CDR3 sequences, 10% to 15% seen once. The sample consisted of whole blood, taken at baseline. Receptors originate from an adult who was a healthcare worker with PCR-confirmed SARS-CoV-2 infection or an uninfected control (not recorded which). Each CDR3 is given with its conserved first and last residue. A D gene is named only where the DNA matches it firmly. Some rows have no size entry. The others give once, few or many, or a class for an expanded clone.

clone_size: few; v_call: TRBV5-1; d_call: TRBD1; cdr3_length: 14; j_call: TRBJ2-1; cdr3_aa: CASSFATGAFEQFF; cdr3_nt: TGCGCCAGCAGCTTTGCGACAGGGGCGTTTGAGCAGTTCTTC
clone_size: few; v_call: TRBV21-1; d_call: NA; cdr3_length: 13; j_call: TRBJ2-5; cdr3_aa: CASSRTGKETQYF; cdr3_nt: TGTGCCAGCAGCAGGACAGGGAAAGAGACCCAGTACTTC
clone_size: many; v_call: TRBV20-1; d_call: TRBD1; cdr3_length: 13; j_call: TRBJ1-3; cdr3_aa: CSAGGTAGNTIYF; cdr3_nt: TGCAGTGCTGGCGGGACAGCTGGAAACACCATATATTTT
clone_size: few; v_call: TRBV10-3; d_call: NA; cdr3_length: 13; j_call: TRBJ2-1; cdr3_aa: CAIAGSPGGEQFF; cdr3_nt: TGTGCCATCGCGGGCTCTCCTGGGGGTGAGCAGTTCTTC
clone_size: NA; v_call: TRBV7-3; d_call: NA; cdr3_length: 17; j_call: TRBJ2-2; cdr3_aa: CASTYPPGQKTPGSCFF; cdr3_nt: NA
clone_size: many; v_call: TRBV6-1; d_call: TRBD1; cdr3_length: 15; j_call: TRBJ2-1; cdr3_aa: CASSYGTGPYNEQFF; cdr3_nt: TGTGCCAGCAGCTACGGGACAGGGCCCTACAATGAGCAGTTCTTC
clone_size: NA; v_call: TRBV11-2; d_call: TRBD2; cdr3_length: 17; j_call: TRBJ2-2; cdr3_aa: CASSLSGLAGSTGELFF; cdr3_nt: TGTGCCAGCAGCTTATCGGGACTAGCGGGAAGCACCGGGGAGCTGTTTTTT
clone_size: many; v_call: TRBV30; d_call: NA; cdr3_length: 11; j_call: TRBJ2-7; cdr3_aa: CAWSVQVEQYF; cdr3_nt: TGTGCCTGGAGTGTACAGGTCGAGCAGTACTTC
clone_size: once; v_call: TRBV19; d_call: NA; cdr3_length: 13; j_call: TRBJ2-1; cdr3_aa: CASSGVWDNEQFF; cdr3_nt: TGTGCCAGTAGCGGAGTATGGGACAATGAGCAGTTCTTC
clone_size: many; v_call: TRBV12-3/TRBV12-4; d_call: NA; cdr3_length: 12; j_call: TRBJ2-7; cdr3_aa: CASSSSSYEQYF; cdr3_nt: TGTGCCAGCAGCTCCAGCTCCTACGAGCAGTACTTC
clone_size: few; v_call: TRBV29-1; d_call: TRBD1; cdr3_length: 12; j_call: TRBJ2-7; cdr3_aa: CSVGTGLDEQYF; cdr3_nt: TGCAGCGTCGGGACAGGACTCGACGAGCAGTACTTC
clone_size: NA; v_call: TRBV6-2/TRBV6-3; d_call: NA; cdr3_length: 16; j_call: TRBJ2-1; cdr3_aa: CASSYSANRGRNEQFF; cdr3_nt: TGTGCCAGCAGTTACTCGGCCAACCGGGGGCGGAATGAGCAGTTCTTC
clone_size: few; v_call: TRBV3-1; d_call: NA; cdr3_length: 15; j_call: TRBJ2-2; cdr3_aa: CASSQDASDTGELFF; cdr3_nt: TGTGCCAGCAGCCAAGACGCTAGCGACACCGGGGAGCTGTTTTTT
clone_size: NA; v_call: TRBV3-1; d_call: NA; cdr3_length: 11; j_call: TRBJ1-2; cdr3_aa: CASSNNYGYTF; cdr3_nt: TGTGCCAGCAGTAATAACTATGGCTACACCTTC
clone_size: few; v_call: TRBV14; d_call: NA; cdr3_length: 13; j_call: TRBJ1-2; cdr3_aa: CASRIDRNYGYTF; cdr3_nt: TGTGCCAGCAGGATCGACAGGAACTATGGCTACACCTTC
clone_size: many; v_call: TRBV6-5; d_call: NA; cdr3_length: 15; j_call: TRBJ2-1; cdr3_aa: CASSLSKSSYNEQFF; cdr3_nt: TGTGCCAGCAGCCTATCCAAGAGCTCCTACAATGAGCAGTTCTTC
clone_size: NA; v_call: TRBV5-5; d_call: NA; cdr3_length: 15; j_call: TRBJ1-5; cdr3_aa: CASSSRQDSNQPQHF; cdr3_nt: TGTGCCAGCAGCTCCCGACAGGATAGCAATCAGCCCCAGCATTTT
clone_size: few; v_call: TRBV7-9; d_call: TRBD1; cdr3_length: 15; j_call: TRBJ1-2; cdr3_aa: CASSAPGQGVTGYTF; cdr3_nt: TGTGCCAGCAGCGCACCAGGACAGGGGGTTACTGGCTACACCTTC
clone_size: NA; v_call: TRBV2; d_call: NA; cdr3_length: 15; j_call: TRBJ2-4; cdr3_aa: CASSQGSAAKNIQYF; cdr3_nt: TGTGCCAGCTCTCAGGGGTCAGCGGCCAAAAACATTCAGTACTTC
clone_size: many; v_call: TRBV14; d_call: NA; cdr3_length: 12; j_call: TRBJ2-1; cdr3_aa: CASSQFPGEQFF; cdr3_nt: TGTGCCAGCAGCCAATTCCCCGGGGAGCAGTTCTTC
clone_size: many; v_call: TRBV4-1; d_call: NA; cdr3_length: 16; j_call: TRBJ1-2; cdr3_aa: CASSQGGIGSNYGYTF; cdr3_nt: TGCGCCAGCAGCCAAGGAGGGATAGGGAGTAACTATGGCTACACCTTC
clone_size: NA; v_call: TRBV9; d_call: NA; cdr3_length: 13; j_call: TRBJ2-7; cdr3_aa: CASSADGSYEQYF; cdr3_nt: TGTGCCAGCAGCGCGGACGGGAGCTACGAGCAGTACTTC
clone_size: NA; v_call: TRBV28; d_call: NA; cdr3_length: 14; j_call: TRBJ1-2; cdr3_aa: CASSFLAGGYGYTF; cdr3_nt: TGTGCCAGCAGTTTCCTTGCTGGGGGCTATGGCTACACCTTC
clone_size: few; v_call: TRBV10-3; d_call: NA; cdr3_length: 13; j_call: TRBJ1-1; cdr3_aa: CAIILEKGSEAFF; cdr3_nt: TGTGCCATCATCCTCGAGAAAGGATCTGAAGCTTTCTTT
clone_size: few; v_call: TRBV5-1; d_call: NA; cdr3_length: 12; j_call: TRBJ1-2; cdr3_aa: CASSSTTNGYTF; cdr3_nt: TGCGCCAGCAGCTCAACCACTAATGGCTACACCTTC
clone_size: NA; v_call: TRBV24-1; d_call: TRBD1; cdr3_length: 16; j_call: TRBJ2-1; cdr3_aa: CATSAPRTGHYNEQFF; cdr3_nt: TGTGCCACCAGTGCTCCCCGGACAGGGCACTACAATGAGCAGTTCTTC
clone_size: many; v_call: TRBV2; d_call: NA; cdr3_length: 12; j_call: TRBJ2-5; cdr3_aa: CASNPGQETQYF; cdr3_nt: TGTGCCAGTAACCCGGGGCAAGAGACCCAGTACTTC
clone_size: few; v_call: TRBV10-3; d_call: TRBD2; cdr3_length: 16; j_call: TRBJ2-2; cdr3_aa: CAIGQRGDANTGELFF; cdr3_nt: TGTGCCATCGGGCAGCGGGGGGATGCGAACACCGGGGAGCTGTTTTTT
clone_size: few; v_call: TRBV5-4; d_call: TRBD2; cdr3_length: 16; j_call: TRBJ2-1; cdr3_aa: CASSLAGTSGFNEQFF; cdr3_nt: TGTGCCAGCAGCTTGGCCGGGACTAGCGGCTTCAATGAGCAGTTCTTC
clone_size: NA; v_call: TRBV11-3; d_call: NA; cdr3_length: 14; j_call: TRBJ2-2; cdr3_aa: CASRLHLNTGELFF; cdr3_nt: TGTGCCAGCAGGCTACACTTGAACACCGGGGAGCTGTTTTTT
clone_size: many; v_call: TRBV29-1; d_call: TRBD2; cdr3_length: 13; j_call: TRBJ2-7; cdr3_aa: CSGRLAASYEQYF; cdr3_nt: TGCAGCGGGCGACTAGCGGCATCCTACGAGCAGTACTTC
clone_size: many; v_call: TRBV20-1; d_call: NA; cdr3_length: 13; j_call: TRBJ1-1; cdr3_aa: CSARDLGNTEAFF; cdr3_nt: TGCAGTGCTAGAGATTTGGGCAACACTGAAGCTTTCTTT
clone_size: NA; v_call: TRBV19; d_call: TRBD1; cdr3_length: 15; j_call: TRBJ2-3; cdr3_aa: CASSTQTGLGDTQYF; cdr3_nt: TGTGCCAGTAGTACCCAGACAGGGTTAGGAGATACGCAGTATTTT
clone_size: NA; v_call: TRBV27; d_call: NA; cdr3_length: 15; j_call: TRBJ1-2; cdr3_aa: CASSFSITGSYGYTF; cdr3_nt: TGTGCCAGCAGTTTCTCGATCACCGGGAGCTATGGCTACACCTTC
clone_size: NA; v_call: TRBV15; d_call: NA; cdr3_length: 14; j_call: TRBJ2-3; cdr3_aa: CATSRVSLPDTQYF; cdr3_nt: TGTGCCACCAGCAGAGTAAGCCTCCCAGATACGCAGTATTTT
clone_size: many; v_call: TRBV5-1; d_call: TRBD2; cdr3_length: 16; j_call: TRBJ2-5; cdr3_aa: CASSAWTSGREETQYF; cdr3_nt: TGCGCCAGCAGCGCCTGGACTAGCGGGAGGGAGGAGACCCAGTACTTC
clone_size: many; v_call: TRBV6-2/TRBV6-3; d_call: NA; cdr3_length: 13; j_call: TRBJ1-2; cdr3_aa: CASSYGYADGYTF; cdr3_nt: TGTGCCAGCAGTTACGGGTACGCTGATGGCTACACCTTC
clone_size: NA; v_call: TRBV30; d_call: NA; cdr3_length: 13; j_call: TRBJ1-5; cdr3_aa: CAWGTAGNQPQHF; cdr3_nt: TGTGCCTGGGGGACGGCGGGCAATCAGCCCCAGCATTTT
clone_size: NA; v_call: TRBV5-5; d_call: TRBD1; cdr3_length: 13; j_call: TRBJ1-5; cdr3_aa: CASSRQGGQPQHF; cdr3_nt: TGTGCCAGCAGCCGACAGGGAGGTCAGCCCCAGCATTTT
clone_size: NA; v_call: TRBV30; d_call: NA; cdr3_length: 12; j_call: TRBJ2-5; cdr3_aa: CAWISVGETQYF; cdr3_nt: TGTGCCTGGATTAGCGTTGGGGAGACCCAGTACTTC
clone_size: few; v_call: TRBV20-1; d_call: NA; cdr3_length: 12; j_call: TRBJ1-2; cdr3_aa: CSARPGKYGYTF; cdr3_nt: TGCAGTGCTAGACCAGGGAAGTATGGCTACACCTTC
clone_size: few; v_call: TRBV12-3/TRBV12-4; d_call: NA; cdr3_length: 12; j_call: TRBJ1-1; cdr3_aa: CASSPDNTEAFF; cdr3_nt: TGTGCCAGCAGTCCGGACAACACTGAAGCTTTCTTT
clone_size: NA; v_call: TRBV18; d_call: NA; cdr3_length: 14; j_call: TRBJ2-7; cdr3_aa: CASSPDARSYEQYF; cdr3_nt: TGTGCCAGCTCACCCGACGCCCGCTCCTACGAGCAGTACTTC
clone_size: few; v_call: TRBV11-2; d_call: TRBD2; cdr3_length: 18; j_call: TRBJ2-3; cdr3_aa: CASSPTVLAGVFADTQYF; cdr3_nt: TGTGCCAGCAGCCCAACGGTTCTAGCGGGAGTTTTCGCAGATACGCAGTATTTT
clone_size: few; v_call: TRBV12-3/TRBV12-4; d_call: TRBD2; cdr3_length: 16; j_call: TRBJ2-5; cdr3_aa: CASSPVGGALQETQYF; cdr3_nt: TGTGCCAGCAGCCCCGTGGGAGGGGCGCTACAAGAGACCCAGTACTTC
clone_size: NA; v_call: TRBV7-6; d_call: NA; cdr3_length: 18; j_call: TRBJ1-6; cdr3_aa: CASSFHRSGPLLNSPLHF; cdr3_nt: TGTGCCAGCAGCTTCCACCGATCGGGACCTCTCTTAAATTCACCCCTCCACTTT
clone_size: NA; v_call: TRBV7-9; d_call: NA; cdr3_length: 13; j_call: TRBJ2-3; cdr3_aa: CASGSSDVDTQYF; cdr3_nt: TGTGCCAGCGGGTCTAGCGACGTAGATACGCAGTATTTT
clone_size: few; v_call: TRBV10-3; d_call: NA; cdr3_length: 13; j_call: TRBJ2-7; cdr3_aa: CAIRAGLTYEQYF; cdr3_nt: TGTGCCATCAGGGCCGGGCTCACGTACGAGCAGTACTTC
clone_size: NA; v_call: TRBV9; d_call: TRBD1; cdr3_length: 15; j_call: TRBJ2-2; cdr3_aa: CASSVAGQGAGELFF; cdr3_nt: TGTGCCAGCAGCGTAGCAGGACAGGGGGCCGGGGAGCTGTTTTTT
clone_size: NA; v_call: TRBV29-1; d_call: NA; cdr3_length: 16; j_call: TRBJ2-6; cdr3_aa: CSAMQGTYSGANVLTF; cdr3_nt: TGCAGCGCGATGCAGGGGACGTACTCTGGGGCCAACGTCCTGACTTTC
clone_size: few; v_call: TRBV28; d_call: TRBD2; cdr3_length: 18; j_call: TRBJ2-3; cdr3_aa: CASSSPTSGGAPTDTQYF; cdr3_nt: TGTGCCAGCAGTTCCCCGACTAGCGGGGGGGCCCCGACAGATACGCAGTATTTT
clone_size: many; v_call: TRBV18; d_call: NA; cdr3_length: 15; j_call: TRBJ1-5; cdr3_aa: CASSPRAGPNQPQHF; cdr3_nt: TGTGCCAGCTCACCAAGGGCAGGGCCCAATCAGCCCCAGCATTTT
clone_size: few; v_call: TRBV11-3; d_call: TRBD1; cdr3_length: 15; j_call: TRBJ1-2; cdr3_aa: CASSLGWGTEDGYTF; cdr3_nt: TGTGCCAGCAGCTTGGGCTGGGGGACAGAAGATGGCTACACCTTC
clone_size: many; v_call: TRBV7-3; d_call: TRBD2; cdr3_length: 14; j_call: TRBJ2-7; cdr3_aa: CASSFSGGNYEQYF; cdr3_nt: TGTGCCAGCAGCTTTAGCGGGGGGAACTACGAGCAGTACTTC
clone_size: NA; v_call: TRBV2; d_call: NA; cdr3_length: 16; j_call: TRBJ2-7; cdr3_aa: CASSEVAHPSYYEQYF; cdr3_nt: TGTGCCAGCAGTGAAGTGGCACACCCGAGCTACTACGAGCAGTACTTC
clone_size: many; v_call: TRBV11-2; d_call: NA; cdr3_length: 15; j_call: TRBJ2-7; cdr3_aa: CASSPGDRPTYEQYF; cdr3_nt: TGTGCCAGCAGCCCCGGGGACCGACCAACGTACGAGCAGTACTTC
clone_size: NA; v_call: TRBV5-1; d_call: NA; cdr3_length: 11; j_call: TRBJ2-7; cdr3_aa: CASSLIDEQYF; cdr3_nt: TGCGCCAGCAGCTTGATCGACGAGCAGTACTTC